Below, 31 T cell receptor beta chains from the same sample are listed, as sequenced in a study of cytomegalovirus exposure and HLA in healthy donors (dated by TCRdb to about 2017). The library was obtained by the immunoSEQ multiplex PCR assay. For the multiplex PCR, a mixture combining 60 forward primers for TCR Vbeta segments and 13 reverse primers for TCR Jbeta segments was used. TCRdb took over this immuneACCESS table, retaining in-frame rearrangements with V and J assigned. Such tables are incomplete; in checked studies, under half of the missing clones stem from an unresolved V gene, and the remainder is unexplained. The sample table contains 150,000 to 200,000 clones; only one count was recorded for around 78% of them. In total, the top ten clones hold 3.1% of the sample. Sequencing used PBMCs. The receptor source for this set is a woman aged 40 to 50 in good health and CMV-seronegative.

The chain employs TRBV28 and TRBJ1-5; 9 nucleotides agree with TRBD1. There are 16 residues in the CDR3. CDR1 is MDHEN, CDR2 SYDVKM, per germline. Germline trimming cut 4 bases from V and 2 bases from J; bases unmatched to any gene: 6. DNA of the CDR3: TGTGCCAGCAGTTCCCCGGGACAGGGAGGCAATCAGCCCCAGCATTTT. Translated, it gives CASSSPGQGGNQPQHF.

This chain uses TRBV5-1 with TRBJ1-1, with a weak D call TRBD1 (5 bases). The CDR3 totals 15 residues. The V and J ends lost 0 bases and 0 bases respectively, with 9 bases between them. Germline loops: CDR1 SGHRS, CDR2 YFSETQ. The CDR3, as DNA: TGCGCCAGCAGCTTGGCGCCGGGGGTGAACACTGAAGCTTTCTTT. Translating it yields CASSLAPGVNTEAFF.

Written as DNA, the CDR3 is TGTGCCAGAAGAACTAGCACAGATACGCAGTATTTT. It is translated as CARRTSTDTQYF. The chain joins TRBV6-4 to TRBJ2-3; D is unclear. Germline assignment: CDR1 MRHNA and CDR2 SNTAGT. Trimming cost V 9 bases and J 0 bases, with 7 bases left between them. The CDR3 has 12 residues.

The rearrangement links TRBV7-2 to TRBJ1-2; D is perhaps TRBD1 (5 bases). The V gene lost 7 bases and the J gene lost 0 bases, with 12 bases spanning the gap. Germline values: CDR1 SGHTA, CDR2 FQGNSA. This CDR3 spans 14 amino acids. The CDR3 protein is CASIRGGSNYGYTF. DNA for the CDR3: TGTGCCAGCATTAGGGGTGGGTCTAACTATGGCTACACCTTC.

The V gene is TRBV5-5, the J gene TRBJ2-5, with TRBD1 matching 9 bases. Trimming took 5 bases from V and 2 from J; bases not matched to a gene: 10. The CDR3 has 16 amino acids. Germline values: CDR1 SGHKS, CDR2 YYEKEE (reference sequence). As DNA, the CDR3 is TGTGCCAGCAGGGACAGGGGCTGGAGTGATCAAGAGACCCAGTACTTC. It is translated as CASRDRGWSDQETQYF.

The chain is built from TRBV18 and TRBJ1-5, with D tentatively TRBD1 (6 bases). V was shortened by 4 bases and J by 6 bases, with 13 bases between the two germline ends. The V gene's germline CDR1 is KGHSH and CDR2 LQKENI. This CDR3 has 14 amino acids. CDR3 residues: CASSREKQGQPQHF. DNA for the CDR3: TGTGCCAGCTCACGAGAAAAACAGGGTCAGCCCCAGCATTTT.

The chain couples TRBV5-6 to TRBJ1-3, with unresolved D. V was trimmed by 2 bases and J by 6 bases, leaving 3 bases between them. The CDR3 loop spans 11 amino acids. Germline loops: CDR1 SGHDT, CDR2 YYEEEE. CDR3 in amino acids: CASSFKNTIYF. The CDR3 bases are TGTGCCAGCAGCTTTAAAAACACCATATATTTT.

On this clone: At one end the junction does not follow the germline gene, possibly because of a read error. The J gene is TRBJ2-7, the V gene TRBV7-9; D is possibly TRBD1 (6 bases). Germline lookup yields CDR1 SEHNR and CDR2 FQNEAQ (reference sequence). The CDR3 consists of 12 residues. The CDR3 loop is CSSSGRGHEQYF. The CDR3 region has the DNA TGTTCCAGCAGCGGCAGGGGCCACGAGCAGTACTTC.

The rearrangement joins TRBV19 to TRBJ2-6; perhaps TRBD1 as D (5 bases). The CDR3 extends over 17 amino acids. Between the trimmed V and J ends, which lost 0 bases and 2 bases, there was a span of 11 bases. Germline-derived CDR1 and CDR2 are LNHDA and SQIVND (reference sequence). The CDR3 spells CASSIDPRGAGANVLTF. Here the CDR3 DNA reads TGTGCCAGTAGTATAGATCCTAGGGGCGCTGGGGCCAACGTCCTGACTTTC. Combining the CDR3 with reference TRBV19 and TRBJ2-6 gives the whole variable domain DGGITQSPKYLFRKEGQNVTLSCEQNLNHDAMYWYRQDPGQGLRLIYYSQIVNDFQKGDIAEGYSVSREKKESFPLTVTSAQKNPTAFYLCASSIDPRGAGANVLTFGAGSRLTVL.

This clone has just a few counts. J is TRBJ1-1 and V is TRBV5-1; D call uncertain. CDR1 is SGHRS, CDR2 YFSETQ, per germline. With 0 bases removed from V and 6 bases from J, the gap between germline ends came to 9 bases. The CDR3 contains 13 residues. CDR3 bases: TGCGCCAGCAGCTTGGGATACGACTCTGAAGCTTTCTTT. It is translated as CASSLGYDSEAFF.

J is TRBJ2-2 and V is TRBV28, with 7 bases identical to TRBD1. V lost 4 bases, J lost 6 bases, and 5 bases stayed unmatched. The CDR3 is 14 residues long. Germline CDR1 and CDR2: MDHEN and SYDVKM. CDR3 nucleotide sequence: TGTGCCAGCAGTTCCGACAGGGCGGCCGGGGAGCTGTTTTTT. It is translated as CASSSDRAAGELFF.

In the case of this clone: This specimen includes other DNA sequences encoding the same CDR3. The chain couples TRBV5-6 to TRBJ1-5; D uncertain. V was trimmed by 2 bases and J by 6 bases, leaving 15 bases between them. CDR1 SGHDT and CDR2 YYEEEE come from the germline V gene. The CDR3 covers 15 residues. This chain's CDR3 is CASSFSGFGIQPQHF. The CDR3 DNA follows: TGTGCCAGCAGCTTTTCAGGATTCGGCATTCAGCCCCAGCATTTT.

The chain is built from TRBV5-1 and TRBJ1-2; D possibly corresponds to TRBD1 (6 bases). CDR1 is SGHRS and CDR2 is YFSETQ in the germline V gene. The V end was cut by 3 bases, the J end by 0 bases, with 15 bases between. CDR3 length: 16 amino acids. The DNA for the CDR3 is TGCGCCAGCAGCTCACAGGGTGGGGGCCCTAACTATGGCTACACCTTC. It encodes CASSSQGGGPNYGYTF.

This chain connects TRBV27 to TRBJ1-2; D remains ambiguous. V was cut by 0 bases and J by 2 bases, with 10 bases left in between. This CDR3 region has 15 residues. In germline, CDR1 is MNHEY, CDR2 SMNVEV (reference sequence). CDR3 bases: TGTGCCAGCAGTTTATCGCGGGGTGAAAACTATGGCTACACCTTC. Translating gives CASSLSRGENYGYTF.

The DNA for the CDR3 is TGTGCCAGCAGTGAATGGGGGGGTGGCACAGATACGCAGTATTTT. This sequence encodes CASSEWGGGTDTQYF. V gene TRBV2 combines with J gene TRBJ2-3; TRBD2 agrees at 7 bases. From germline, CDR1 is SNHLY and CDR2 FYNNEI. This CDR3 is built from 15 residues. V trimming: 2 bases; J trimming: 1 base; junction bases outside the gene matches: 3.

CDR3 nucleotide sequence: TGTGCCAGCAGAGTAGGGGCGTATGAAGCTTTCTTT. Amino acids: CASRVGAYEAFF. The gene calls are TRBV7-9 and TRBJ1-1, with D possibly being TRBD1 (5 bases). The CDR3 sequence is 12 residues long. Germline lookup yields CDR1 SEHNR and CDR2 FQNEAQ (reference sequence). V was clipped by 6 bases and J by 7 bases, with 12 bases between them.

V gene TRBV9 combines with J gene TRBJ1-2; D is possibly TRBD1 (6 bases). V was shortened by 4 bases and J by 6 bases, with 19 bases between the two germline ends. Germline lookup yields CDR1 SGDLS and CDR2 YYNGEE. The length of the CDR3 is 15 residues. Here the CDR3 DNA reads TGTGCCAGCAGCCCCTTCCTACAGGGTTCGAATGGCTACACCTTC. Its translation: CASSPFLQGSNGYTF.

This chain links TRBV5-8 with TRBJ1-1; TRBD1 agrees at 8 bases. The ends lost 2 bases at V and 1 base at J; junction bases unmatched: 4. This CDR3 spans 15 amino acids. CDR1 is SGHTS, CDR2 YDEGEE, per germline. This CDR3 reads CASSFTGTGNTEAFF. The CDR3 coding sequence is TGTGCCAGCAGCTTTACCGGGACAGGGAACACTGAAGCTTTCTTT.

The chain links TRBV4-1 to TRBJ2-3; possible D gene TRBD2, 7 bases. Trimming shortened V by 4 bases and J by 4 bases, and 21 bases separated the two germline ends. Germline V lookup: CDR1 MGHRA, CDR2 YSYEKL. The CDR3 spans 17 residues. The CDR3 is CASSRVGRGPRADTQYF. CDR3 bases: TGCGCCAGCAGCCGGGTAGGGCGGGGGCCCCGCGCAGATACGCAGTATTTT.

V gene TRBV5-1 combines with J gene TRBJ1-3, with 8 bases aligning to TRBD1. Germline trimming cut 4 bases from V and 4 bases from J; bases unmatched to any gene: 7. CDR1 is SGHRS and CDR2 is YFSETQ in the germline V gene. The CDR3 covers 15 residues. CDR3 coding DNA: TGCGCCAGCAGCGCCGGACAGGGTTCCGGAAACACCATATATTTT. Residues: CASSAGQGSGNTIYF. Full variable domain (missing parts from reference TRBV5-1 and TRBJ1-3): KAGVTQTPRYLIKTRGQQVTLSCSPISGHRSVSWYQQTPGQGLQFLFEYFSETQRNKGNFPGRFSGRQFSNSRSEMNVSTLELGDSALYLCASSAGQGSGNTIYFGEGSWLTVV.

There are a few counts of this clone. This rearrangement joins TRBV4-2 to TRBJ1-6; 8 bases are a match to TRBD1. The germline gives CDR1 LGHNA, CDR2 YNFKEQ. With V trimmed by 4 bases and J by 7 bases, 12 bases remained unmatched. This CDR3 comprises 17 residues. The CDR3 spells CASSPGRMGQENSPLHF. In DNA form, the CDR3 reads TGTGCCAGCAGCCCGGGACGAATGGGACAGGAAAATTCACCCCTCCACTTT.

The J gene is TRBJ1-1, the V gene TRBV5-1; 8 bases line up with TRBD1. This CDR3 comprises 15 residues. Losses at the gene ends were 5 bases for V and 2 bases for J; bases not matched to a gene: 8. From germline, CDR1 is SGHRS and CDR2 YFSETQ. CDR3 residues: CASSLQGAGNTEAFF. Here the CDR3 DNA reads TGCGCCAGCAGTCTTCAGGGGGCAGGAAACACTGAAGCTTTCTTT.

The chain links TRBV4-1 to TRBJ2-5; D not certain. The CDR3 contains 14 residues. Germline CDR1 reads MGHRA; CDR2 reads YSYEKL. The V end was cut by 4 bases, the J end by 2 bases, with 11 bases between. The CDR3 coding sequence is TGCGCCAGCAGCCTCCCCCAACAGCAAGAGACCCAGTACTTC. It codes for CASSLPQQQETQYF.

This clone was observed a single time. The chain has TRBV19 and TRBJ2-6; weak D call: TRBD1 (5 bases). The V gene lost 2 bases and the J gene lost 0 bases, with 11 bases spanning the gap. This CDR3 comprises 17 residues. Germline assignment: CDR1 LNHDA and CDR2 SQIVND (reference sequence). This CDR3 is CASSIKPGSSGANVLTF. CDR3 DNA sequence: TGTGCCAGTAGTATAAAACCAGGGTCCTCTGGGGCCAACGTCCTGACTTTC.

The V and J genes are TRBV6-5 and TRBJ1-5, with TRBD1 matching over 7 bases. V was pared by 6 bases and J by 5 bases, with 10 bases of the junction left unmatched. Germline V CDR1 and CDR2: MNHEY, SVGAGI. The CDR3 length is 15 residues. This chain's CDR3 is CASRGTGAGDQPQHF. The CDR3 coding sequence is TGTGCCAGCAGGGGAACAGGGGCCGGGGATCAGCCCCAGCATTTT.

This sequence joins TRBV28 and TRBJ2-5; D is perhaps TRBD2 (7 bases). CDR1 is MDHEN, CDR2 SYDVKM, per germline. This CDR3 is built from 17 residues. Trimming cost V 3 bases and J 3 bases, with 20 bases left between them. CDR3 bases: TGTGCCAGCAGTTTGGGGGGGCAAATACTATGGGAAGAGACCCAGTACTTC. It specifies CASSLGGQILWEETQYF.

The chain links TRBV5-4 to TRBJ1-2; 7 bases fit TRBD1. Germline V gene data show CDR1 as SGHNT and CDR2 as YYREEE (reference sequence). This CDR3 has 15 residues. The V and J ends lost 4 bases and 3 bases, in that order; junction bases with no gene match: 9. This CDR3 is CASSPLGGVDYGYTF. Written as DNA, the CDR3 is TGTGCCAGCAGCCCCTTAGGGGGCGTGGACTATGGCTACACCTTC.

CDR3 in amino acids: CAVHRVNIQYF. In nucleotides, the CDR3 is TGTGCCGTCCACAGGGTCAACATTCAGTACTTC. This sequence joins TRBV6-6 and TRBJ2-4, with TRBD1 as a possible D gene (6 bases). Germline V gene lookup returns CDR1 MNHNY and CDR2 SVGAGI (reference sequence). The V end was cut by 11 bases, the J end by 7 bases, with 12 bases between. CDR3 length: 11 amino acids.

The genes are TRBV6-5 and TRBJ1-3; D is uncertain. CDR3 size: 15 residues. V gave up 5 bases and J gave up 3 bases, with 14 bases separating them. Germline assignment: CDR1 MNHEY and CDR2 SVGAGI. This CDR3 is CASSPTDWGGNTIYF. As DNA, the CDR3 is TGTGCCAGCAGTCCGACGGACTGGGGTGGAAACACCATATATTTT.

The chain combines TRBV2 with TRBJ2-5, with 9 bases that match TRBD2. The CDR3 covers 16 residues. The J segment lost 5 bases and the V segment lost 3 bases, leaving 10 bases of the junction unmatched. Germline assignment: CDR1 SNHLY and CDR2 FYNNEI. The CDR3 loop reads CASSELSGGLLETQYF. CDR3 in DNA: TGTGCCAGCAGTGAGCTGAGCGGGGGGCTACTTGAGACCCAGTACTTC.

The chain recombines TRBV7-9 with TRBJ2-7; D perhaps matches TRBD2 (5 bases). This CDR3 region has 17 residues. V was pared by 1 base and J by 0 bases, with 16 bases between. Germline V lookup: CDR1 SEHNR, CDR2 FQNEAQ (reference sequence). The CDR3: CASSLGSGGSSSYEQYF. The CDR3 DNA follows: TGTGCCAGCAGCTTAGGCTCTGGCGGGTCTAGCTCCTACGAGCAGTACTTC.